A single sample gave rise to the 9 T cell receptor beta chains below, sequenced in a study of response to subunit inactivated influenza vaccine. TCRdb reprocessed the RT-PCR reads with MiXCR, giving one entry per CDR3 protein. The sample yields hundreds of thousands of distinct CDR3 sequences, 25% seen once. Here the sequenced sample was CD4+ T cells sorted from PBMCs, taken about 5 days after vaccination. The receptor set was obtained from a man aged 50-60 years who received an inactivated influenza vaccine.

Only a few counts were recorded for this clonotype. CDR3 bases: TGTGCCATCAACGCGGGGGGCGAAGAGACCCAGTACTTC. The encoded protein is CAINAGGEETQYF. The rearrangement links TRBV10-3 to TRBJ2-5; 8 bases agree with TRBD2. V shed 7 bases, J shed 3 bases, and the junction held 4 bases outside the gene matches. The CDR3 loop spans 13 amino acids. Germline CDR1 reads ENHRY; CDR2 reads SYGVKD.

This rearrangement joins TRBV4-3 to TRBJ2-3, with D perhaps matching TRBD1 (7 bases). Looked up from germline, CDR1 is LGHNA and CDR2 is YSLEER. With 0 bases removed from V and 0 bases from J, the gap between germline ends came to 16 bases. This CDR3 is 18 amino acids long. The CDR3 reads CASSQDFVTGTSTDTQYF. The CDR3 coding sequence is TGCGCCAGCAGCCAAGATTTCGTGACAGGGACTAGCACAGATACGCAGTATTTT.

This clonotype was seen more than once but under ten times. The CDR3 loop is CASSLEWGEQYF. In DNA, the CDR3 is TGTGCCAGCAGCTTGGAGTGGGGCGAGCAGTACTTC. The rearrangement uses TRBV5-4 and TRBJ2-7; D is unresolved. The CDR3 is made up of 12 amino acids. From germline, CDR1 is SGHNT and CDR2 YYREEE (reference sequence). With 0 bases removed from V and 6 bases from J, the gap between germline ends came to 7 bases.

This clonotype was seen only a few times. CDR3 in amino acids: CASRSGERWNEKLFF. In DNA, the CDR3 is TGTGCCAGCAGGTCTGGGGAACGGTGGAATGAAAAACTGTTTTTT. The V and J genes are TRBV7-2 and TRBJ1-4; no definite D call. This CDR3 comprises 15 residues. Trimming took 6 bases from V and 5 from J, leaving 16 bases between them. CDR1 is SGHTA, CDR2 FQGNSA, per germline.

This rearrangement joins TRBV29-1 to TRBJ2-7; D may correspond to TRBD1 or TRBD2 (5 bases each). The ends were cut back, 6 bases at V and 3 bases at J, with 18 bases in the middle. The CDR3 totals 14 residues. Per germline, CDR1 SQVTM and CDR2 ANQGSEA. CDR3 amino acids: CSVLGEGYGYEQYF. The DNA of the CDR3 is TGCAGCGTGCTGGGCGAGGGGTATGGCTACGAGCAGTACTTC.

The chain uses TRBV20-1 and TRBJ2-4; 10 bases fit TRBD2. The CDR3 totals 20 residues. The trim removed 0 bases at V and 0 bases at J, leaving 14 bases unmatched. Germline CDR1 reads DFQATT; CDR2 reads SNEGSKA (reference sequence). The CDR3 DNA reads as TGCAGTGCTAGAGACGATACTAGCGGGGTACGAATAAGAGCCAAAAACATTCAGTACTTC. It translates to CSARDDTSGVRIRAKNIQYF.

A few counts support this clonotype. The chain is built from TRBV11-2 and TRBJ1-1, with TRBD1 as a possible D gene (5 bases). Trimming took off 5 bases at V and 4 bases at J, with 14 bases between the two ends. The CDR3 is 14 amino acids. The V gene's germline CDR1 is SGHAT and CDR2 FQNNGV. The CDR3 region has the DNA TGTGCCAGCAGCCCACAACGGGGGAGCACTGAAGCTTTCTTT. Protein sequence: CASSPQRGSTEAFF.

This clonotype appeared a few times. Here the CDR3 reads CAISGEFRGQYF. DNA for the CDR3: TGTGCCATCAGTGGGGAGTTCCGCGGGCAGTACTTC. The chain couples TRBV10-3 to TRBJ2-7, with D tentatively TRBD2 (5 bases). CDR1 is ENHRY and CDR2 is SYGVKD in the germline V gene. V was shortened by 4 bases and J by 9 bases, with 13 bases between the two germline ends. This CDR3 is 12 amino acids long.

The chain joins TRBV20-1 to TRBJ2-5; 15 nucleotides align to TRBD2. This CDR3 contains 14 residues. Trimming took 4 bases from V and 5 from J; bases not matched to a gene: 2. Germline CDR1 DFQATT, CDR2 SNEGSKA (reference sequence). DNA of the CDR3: TGCAGTGCTAACGGACTAGCGGGGGGGGAGACCCAGTACTTC. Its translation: CSANGLAGGETQYF.